The 31 T cell receptor beta chains below come from one sample, sequenced in a study of read filtering for tumor transcriptome and immune sequencing (dated by TCRdb to between 2020 and 2021). Sequenced using an Illumina HiSeq 4000. TCR libraries were constructed from 400 ng RNA using the Immunoverse kit, and molecular barcoded adaptors covering alpha/delta and beta/gamma chains were employed. In-frame beta chains were kept once TCRdb had trimmed the public reads at Q25 with fastp and called clones with MiXCR. Entries are consolidated by CDR3 protein sequence, retaining the most common genes and DNA. The sample records roughly 68,000 distinct CDR3 sequences, about 14% of which are singletons. The top ten clonotypes cover roughly 45% of the sample. Sequencing used a population of CD138-negative cells sorted from bone marrow. In light of the paper, this sample's cell subset or site label describes: bone marrow mononuclear cells depleted of CD138+ plasma/myeloma cells by negative magnetic selection. The receptors come from a donor at least 40 years old with multiple myeloma.

The chain couples TRBV10-3 to TRBJ2-3, with TRBD2 matching over 9 bases. Germline CDR1 reads ENHRY; CDR2 reads SYGVKD. After removal of 6 bases from V and 1 base from J, the junction contained 5 bases not matched to a gene. The CDR3 totals 15 residues. In nucleotides, the CDR3 is TGTGCCATCAGAATAGCGGGAGACCGCACAGATACGCAGTATTTT. This gives the protein CAIRIAGDRTDTQYF.

This clonotype was counted many times. The chain combines TRBV11-2 with TRBJ1-1; 8 nucleotides match TRBD1. This CDR3 has 15 amino acids. The germline V gene has CDR1 SGHAT and CDR2 FQNNGV. V dropped 0 bases and J dropped 5; count of bases not matched to a gene: 5. For the CDR3, the DNA is TGTGCCAGCAGCTTAGACCAGGGGGCGAAAACTGAAGCTTTCTTT. Its translation: CASSLDQGAKTEAFF.

At least ten counts were recorded for this clonotype. The chain is built from TRBV5-1 and TRBJ2-7, with D perhaps matching TRBD1 (6 bases). This CDR3 is built from 15 residues. Germline-derived CDR1 and CDR2 are SGHRS and YFSETQ. Trimming cost V 1 base and J 1 base, with 12 bases left between them. Written as DNA, the CDR3 is TGCGCCAGCAGCTTGATATCGGACAGATCCTACGAGCAGTACTTC. It codes for CASSLISDRSYEQYF. The full variable domain, with the rest looked up from reference TRBV5-1 and TRBJ2-7, is KAGVTQTPRYLIKTRGQQVTLSCSPISGHRSVSWYQQTPGQGLQFLFEYFSETQRNKGNFPGRFSGRQFSNSRSEMNVSTLELGDSALYLCASSLISDRSYEQYFGPGTRLTVT.

A note on this clonotype: A much larger clone is a single base away; this may be a read error. The chain combines TRBV6-5 with TRBJ2-4; 8 bases line up with TRBD1. Looked up from germline, CDR1 is MNHEY and CDR2 is SVGAGI. The CDR3 spans 14 residues. The CDR3 region is CASGYRTGFDIQYF. CDR3 DNA sequence: TGTGCCAGCGGTTACCGGACAGGGTTTGACATTCAGTACTTC.

This clonotype has at least ten counts. The chain joins TRBV20-1 to TRBJ2-2, with D possibly called TRBD1 or TRBD2 (5 bases each). Trimming removed 0 bases at V and 7 bases at J, with 12 bases between. The germline V gene encodes CDR1 DFQATT and CDR2 SNEGSKA (reference sequence). The CDR3 length is 14 residues. DNA of the CDR3: TGCAGTGCTAGAGATGGGGGTACCCTCGGGGAGCTGTTTTTT. Translation gives CSARDGGTLGELFF.

This clonotype was found many times. This chain uses TRBV30 with TRBJ1-1; D unclear. The CDR3 consists of 13 residues. In germline, CDR1 is GTSNPN, CDR2 SVGIG (reference sequence). Between the trimmed V and J ends, which lost 0 bases and 0 bases, there was a span of 5 bases. The CDR3 sequence: CAWSVGVNTEAFF. Here the CDR3 DNA reads TGTGCCTGGAGTGTCGGAGTGAACACTGAAGCTTTCTTT. Full variable domain (rest looked up from reference TRBV30 and TRBJ1-1): SQTIHQWPATLVQPVGSPLSLECTVEGTSNPNLYWYRQAAGRGLQLLFYSVGIGQISSEVPQNLSASRPQDRQFILSSKKLLLSDSGFYLCAWSVGVNTEAFFGQGTRLTVV.

At least ten counts were recorded for this clonotype. The rearrangement joins TRBV7-9 to TRBJ2-1; D ambiguous. Germline CDR1 and CDR2: SEHNR and FQNEAQ (reference sequence). V shed 5 bases and J shed 10 bases, with 12 bases lying between them. This CDR3 spans 12 amino acids. CDR3 DNA: TGTGCCAGCAGCCCTTACGGGCAGGAGCAGTTCTTC. It codes for CASSPYGQEQFF.

This clonotype has just a few counts. The genes are TRBV20-1 and TRBJ1-6, with D possibly matching TRBD1 (6 bases). V gave up 1 base and J gave up 5 bases, with 9 bases separating them. The length of the CDR3 is 14 residues. Germline V gene lookup returns CDR1 DFQATT and CDR2 SNEGSKA (reference sequence). In DNA form, the CDR3 reads TGCAGTGCTAGAGGCGGGACAAATAATTCACCCCTCCACTTT. Translating gives CSARGGTNNSPLHF.

This clonotype was found many times. The chain recombines TRBV7-9 with TRBJ2-1; 12 positions agree with TRBD2. The CDR3 consists of 14 residues. Trimming took 1 base from V and 9 from J; bases not matched to a gene: 1. Germline CDR1 and CDR2: SEHNR and FQNEAQ (reference sequence). CDR3 protein: CASSLGLAGVEQFF. In DNA form, the CDR3 reads TGTGCCAGCAGCTTAGGACTAGCGGGAGTTGAGCAGTTCTTC.

This clonotype was found many times. CDR3 loop: CAISPTGQALQETQYF. The DNA of the CDR3 is TGTGCCATCAGCCCGACGGGACAGGCTTTGCAAGAGACCCAGTACTTC. This rearrangement joins TRBV10-3 to TRBJ2-5, with TRBD1 matching over 8 bases. The V gene end was trimmed by 6 bases and the J gene end by 2 bases; junction bases not matched to a gene: 11. From germline, CDR1 is ENHRY and CDR2 SYGVKD. The CDR3 extends over 16 amino acids.

This clonotype was counted at least ten times. V usage is TRBV4-2 and J usage is TRBJ2-7; D is uncertain. Germline V gene lookup returns CDR1 LGHNA and CDR2 YNFKEQ. The V end lost 2 bases, the J end lost 3 bases, and 5 bases lay between the germline ends. This CDR3 is 12 amino acids long. CDR3 loop: CASSQTNYEQYF. CDR3 nucleotides: TGTGCCAGCAGCCAAACCAACTACGAGCAGTACTTC.

This clonotype was observed at least ten times. The gene calls are TRBV20-1 and TRBJ2-3, with TRBD2 identical over 11 bases. V lost 5 bases, J lost 2 bases, and 6 bases stayed unmatched. This CDR3 comprises 15 residues. In germline, CDR1 is DFQATT, CDR2 SNEGSKA (reference sequence). CDR3 region: CSAEISGRATDTQYF. CDR3 in DNA: TGCAGTGCTGAGATTAGCGGGAGGGCCACAGATACGCAGTATTTT.

This clonotype was found many times. The V gene is TRBV28, the J gene TRBJ2-7; 8 bases are shared with TRBD2. Germline V lookup: CDR1 MDHEN, CDR2 SYDVKM. CDR3 length equals 18 residues. V shed 0 bases, J shed 1 base, and the junction held 11 bases outside the gene matches. For the CDR3, the DNA is TGTGCCAGCAGTTTATGGACCCTTAGCGCTAGCGGGTCCTACGAGCAGTACTTC. It encodes CASSLWTLSASGSYEQYF.

This clonotype was detected ten times or more. The chain recombines TRBV12-5 with TRBJ2-1; 7 nucleotides line up with TRBD2. The CDR3 totals 15 residues. In germline, CDR1 is LGHNT, CDR2 FRNRAP. J gave up 1 base and V 5 bases, and 5 bases lay outside the gene matches. DNA for the CDR3: TGTGCTAGTGGTCTCCGGGGGGATTCCTACAATGAGCAGTTCTTC. Translating gives CASGLRGDSYNEQFF.

As regards this clonotype: A much larger clonotype is one base distant, so this may be a read error. V usage is TRBV20-1 and J usage is TRBJ2-7, with TRBD2 matching over 11 bases. Germline V lookup: CDR1 DFQATT, CDR2 SNEGSKA (reference sequence). The CDR3 runs to 13 residues. The CDR3: CGASTSGGNWQYF. The CDR3 DNA follows: TGCGGTGCTTCCACTAGCGGGGGAAATTGGCAGTACTTC.

This clonotype has a count of ten or more. J is TRBJ2-7 and V is TRBV29-1, with 8 bases lining up with TRBD2. The germline CDR1 and CDR2 sequences are SQVTM and ANQGSEA. The CDR3 loop spans 13 amino acids. The V and J ends lost 7 bases and 6 bases, in that order; junction bases with no gene match: 11. The chain's CDR3 is CSGSGLVDSEQYF. CDR3 sequence (DNA): TGCAGCGGTTCGGGACTAGTCGATTCCGAGCAGTACTTC.

Many counts were recorded for this clonotype. The chain combines TRBV9 with TRBJ2-5; 11 positions match TRBD1. Germline assignment: CDR1 SGDLS and CDR2 YYNGEE. The junction had 6 bases not matched to a gene; V was cut back by 4 bases and J by 1 base. This CDR3 spans 16 amino acids. CDR3 in amino acids: CASSKGQGAVQETQYF. In nucleotides, the CDR3 is TGTGCCAGCAGCAAAGGACAGGGGGCTGTCCAAGAGACCCAGTACTTC. Drawing the rest from reference TRBV9 and TRBJ2-5, the complete variable domain is DSGVTQTPKHLITATGQRVTLRCSPRSGDLSVYWYQQSLDQGLQFLIQYYNGEERAKGNILERFSAQQFPDLHSELNLSSLELGDSALYFCASSKGQGAVQETQYFGPGTRLLVL.

This clonotype was seen repeatedly, ten times or more. The chain uses TRBV7-3 and TRBJ1-5; possibly TRBD1 for D (6 bases). This CDR3 comprises 14 residues. V dropped 4 bases and J dropped 5 bases, with 12 bases sitting between them. The germline CDR1 and CDR2 sequences are SGHTA and FQGTGA. The CDR3 DNA sequence: TGTGCCAGCAGCTCCGGGACAAAAGATCAGCCCCAGCATTTT. It specifies CASSSGTKDQPQHF.

This clonotype was counted a single time. This chain's CDR3 is CSVVAGFYGYTF. CDR3 in DNA: TGCAGCGTCGTGGCGGGCTTCTATGGCTACACCTTC. The chain is built from TRBV29-1 and TRBJ1-2; D gene ambiguous. Deletions cut 6 bases from V and 4 bases from J, with 12 bases between. The CDR3 has 12 residues. Germline V gene sequence: CDR1 SQVTM, CDR2 ANQGSEA.

A note on this clonotype: A far larger clone is only one base removed, so a read error is likely. The CDR3 DNA sequence: TGTGCCAGCAGCTTTCGTCTGGGACTTCACAATGAGAAGTTCTTC. Its translation is CASSFRLGLHNEKFF. This chain connects TRBV11-2 to TRBJ2-1, with D perhaps TRBD2 (6 bases). Germline loops: CDR1 SGHAT, CDR2 FQNNGV. This CDR3 has 15 amino acids.

This clonotype came up many times. This rearrangement joins TRBV6-2 or TRBV6-3 to TRBJ2-1; 8 bases align to TRBD2. CDR1 MNHEY and CDR2 SVGEGT come from the germline V gene. V dropped 2 bases and J dropped 5; count of bases not matched to a gene: 11. This CDR3 is built from 17 residues. The CDR3 DNA sequence: TGTGCCAGCAGTTACACTGGGCGACGGACTAGCCACAATGAGCAGTTCTTC. It specifies CASSYTGRRTSHNEQFF.

The rearrangement links TRBV6-5 to TRBJ2-2; 7 bases agree with TRBD2. Per the germline V gene, CDR1 is MNHEY and CDR2 is SVGAGI. The CDR3 spans 16 residues. J gave up 4 bases and V 4 bases, and 9 bases lay outside the gene matches. The CDR3 DNA reads as TGTGCCAGCAGTTTACCTGGGGGAGGGACCACCGGGGAGCTGTTTTTT. Encoded protein: CASSLPGGGTTGELFF.

Ten or more counts support this clonotype. The CDR3 DNA sequence: TGTGCCAGCAGCAGAGAGGAGTTGGGCTCCTACAATGAGCAGTTCTTC. Translating gives CASSREELGSYNEQFF. V usage is TRBV7-6 and J usage is TRBJ2-1; D ambiguous. From germline, CDR1 is SGHVS and CDR2 FNYEAQ. Trimming removed 5 bases at V and 0 bases at J, with 14 bases between. The CDR3 consists of 16 residues.

This clonotype was counted many times. The gene calls are TRBV9 and TRBJ2-1; D is unclear. The V and J ends lost 3 bases and 6 bases respectively, with 19 bases between them. In germline, CDR1 is SGDLS, CDR2 YYNGEE. The CDR3 totals 16 residues. The CDR3 protein is CASSAKWASSPNEQFF. The DNA of the CDR3 is TGTGCCAGCAGCGCCAAATGGGCTAGTTCACCCAATGAGCAGTTCTTC.

This clonotype was recorded many times. V and J are TRBV10-3 and TRBJ2-3; D gene uncertain. Trimming cost V 8 bases and J 0 bases, with 15 bases left between them. Per germline, CDR1 ENHRY and CDR2 SYGVKD. The CDR3 sequence is 15 residues long. CDR3 bases: TGTGCCATCGGCGGCAATAGTAGGAGCACAGATACGCAGTATTTT. Residues: CAIGGNSRSTDTQYF.

This chain uses TRBV4-2 with TRBJ2-1; D unresolved. This CDR3 is built from 15 residues. CDR1 is LGHNA and CDR2 is YNFKEQ in the germline V gene. V was shortened by 6 bases and J by 8 bases, with 20 bases between the two germline ends. Written as DNA, the CDR3 is TGTGCCAGCAGGGTCGACTTGTTCAGCAGCGATGAGCAGTTCTTC. Its protein product is CASRVDLFSSDEQFF.

This clonotype was seen many times. The rearrangement joins TRBV18 to TRBJ1-5; tentative D call: TRBD1 (5 bases). The CDR3 consists of 15 residues. V lost 4 bases and J lost 0, with 10 bases in between. The germline CDR1 and CDR2 sequences are KGHSH and LQKENI. CDR3 sequence reads: CASSRQRDSNQPQHF. CDR3 DNA: TGTGCCAGCTCACGACAGAGAGATAGCAATCAGCCCCAGCATTTT.

As to this clonotype: A single base is all that separates this from a far larger clone, so a read error is likely. The gene calls are TRBV11-3 and TRBJ1-1; a possible D gene is TRBD1 (5 bases). V was clipped by 5 bases and J by 4 bases, with 14 bases between them. Germline V gives CDR1 SGHNT, CDR2 YENEEA. This CDR3 spans 14 amino acids. CDR3 residues: CASSTILGRTEAFF. In DNA form, the CDR3 reads TGTGCCAGCAGCACGATTCTGGGGCGCACTGAAGCTTTCTTT. Full variable domain (missing parts from reference TRBV11-3 and TRBJ1-1): EAGVVQSPRYKIIEKKQPVAFWCNPISGHNTLYWYLQNLGQGPELLIRYENEEAVDDSQLPKDRFSAERLKGVDSTLKIQPAELGDSAVYLCASSTILGRTEAFFGQGTRLTVV.

This clonotype was recorded at least ten times. The chain couples TRBV28 to TRBJ2-1; perhaps TRBD1 as D (6 bases). This CDR3 spans 15 amino acids. Looked up from germline, CDR1 is MDHEN and CDR2 is SYDVKM. The germline V and J ends were trimmed by 5 bases and 1 base, with 12 bases remaining between them. The CDR3 loop is CASSPPGTSYNEQFF. For the CDR3, the DNA is TGTGCCAGCAGTCCCCCTGGGACATCCTACAATGAGCAGTTCTTC. Variable domain in full (rest from reference TRBV28 and TRBJ2-1): DVKVTQSSRYLVKRTGEKVFLECVQDMDHENMFWYRQDPGLGLRLIYFSYDVKMKEKGDIPEGYSVSREKKERFSLILESASTNQTSMYLCASSPPGTSYNEQFFGPGTRLTVL.

This clonotype was detected ten times or more. This chain links TRBV12-3 or TRBV12-4 with TRBJ2-1, with TRBD2 matching over 11 bases. CDR3 length: 16 amino acids. Trimming at V came to 4 bases and at J to 3 bases, leaving 5 bases not matched to a gene. The CDR3 region has the DNA TGTGCCAGCAGTTCTACGGGACTAGCGGTCTACAATGAGCAGTTCTTC. It codes for CASSSTGLAVYNEQFF.

This clonotype showed up many times. The rearrangement links TRBV29-1 to TRBJ1-1, with D perhaps matching TRBD1 (5 bases). Germline loops: CDR1 SQVTM, CDR2 ANQGSEA. Trimming stripped 6 bases from V and 5 bases from J, with 13 bases between. The length of the CDR3 is 12 residues. CDR3 bases: TGCAGCGTCGGGACGGGAGGGACTGAAGCTTTCTTT. Amino acids: CSVGTGGTEAFF.